The rows below give T cell receptor beta chains drawn from one sample of a study of shared clonotypes between healthy human individuals. The protocol was immunoSEQ multiplex PCR, while the TCRdb copy is restricted to in-frame clones and leaves out a portion. The sample has millions of clones; 93% are singletons. Sequencing was carried out using naive CD8+ T cells from PBMCs. These receptor sequences come from a young man in good health. Some clones in this sample may be carry-over from other donors' samples. Both conserved end residues are part of each CDR3. Each record gives: J gene, D gene, clone size, V gene, CDR3 DNA, CDR3 protein. D genes are given only for firm matches. Clone size is stated in some rows and not others, as once, few, many or a class when expanded.

TRBJ1-2 . . TRBV4-3 TGCGCCAGCAGCCAAGCTCGGTCCTTACGCAACTATGGCTACACCTTC CASSQARSLRNYGYTF
TRBJ1-1 . few TRBV27 TGTGCCAGCAGTTTGTACAGGAACACTGAAGCTTTCTTT CASSLYRNTEAFF
TRBJ2-7 . . TRBV4-3 TGCGCCAGCAGCCAAGATCGTAGGACGGAGCAGTACTTC CASSQDRRTEQYF
TRBJ2-5 . . TRBV5-6 TGTGCCAGCAGCTTCCGGATTGAGACCCAGTACTTC CASSFRIETQYF
TRBJ2-2 . . TRBV11-3 TGTGCCAGCAGCTCGCTAGAGAACACCGGGGAGCTGTTTTTT CASSSLENTGELFF
TRBJ2-1 . . TRBV27 TGTGCCAGCGGGGCGGGGCTCCATGAGCAGTTCTTC CASGAGLHEQFF
TRBJ1-1 TRBD1 . TRBV11-2 TGTGCCAGCAGCCCGAAACAGGGGGCCGCAACTGAAGCTTTCTTT CASSPKQGAATEAFF
TRBJ1-6 . once TRBV6-5 TGTGCCAGCAGTTACGGTCATAATTCACCCCTCCACTTT CASSYGHNSPLHF
TRBJ2-7 . . TRBV28 TGTGCCAGCTTTCCCCAGGGAACCTTCTACGAGCAGTACTTC CASFPQGTFYEQYF
TRBJ1-5 . . TRBV11-2 TGTGCCAGCAGCTTAGAGTACGGTAGCAATCAGCCCCAGCATTTT CASSLEYGSNQPQHF
TRBJ2-7 TRBD1 . TRBV2 TGTGCCAGCAGTGGGGGTCGGTCAGGGGGCGCGTACGAGCAGTACTTC CASSGGRSGGAYEQYF
TRBJ2-7 . . TRBV11-2 TGTGCCAGCAGCTTAGTCGGGACTGTTGGACACTACGAGCAGTACTTC CASSLVGTVGHYEQYF
TRBJ2-7 . . TRBV19 TGTGCCAGTAGTGTGGGGCAGTACGGCTACGAGCAGTACTTC CASSVGQYGYEQYF
TRBJ2-2 TRBD2 . TRBV12-5 TGTGCTAGTGGTTTGGGGGACTACCCCCTAACCGGGGAGCTGTTTTTT CASGLGDYPLTGELFF
TRBJ1-4 . . TRBV28 TGTGCCAGCAGTTTGCGTAGGAGGACAGTGGCTAATGAAAAACTGTTTTTT CASSLRRRTVANEKLFF
TRBJ2-7 . . TRBV10-3 TGTGCCATCAGTCCCGTTGCCGGAGAGCAGTACTTC CAISPVAGEQYF
TRBJ2-1 . . TRBV7-9 TGTGCCAGCAGCTTCGGGACACAGGATCAGTTCTTC CASSFGTQDQFF
TRBJ2-3 . . TRBV2 TGTGCCACCCCGGGGCAGCGCACAGATACGCAGTATTTT CATPGQRTDTQYF
TRBJ1-3 . once TRBV9 TGTGCCAGCAGCGCCCGGCCCCCGCTAAGCTCTGGAAACACCATATATTTT CASSARPPLSSGNTIYF
TRBJ1-6 . . TRBV28 TGTGCCAGCAGTGTAGACCTCTATAATTCACCCCTCCACTTT CASSVDLYNSPLHF
TRBJ1-1 . . TRBV30 TGTGCCTGGACCCTCCTGTCGGGGGGCACTGAAGCTTTCTTT CAWTLLSGGTEAFF
TRBJ2-7 TRBD1 . TRBV5-6 TGTGCCAGCAGCCCCGGGACAGGGGGTGCCGAGCAGTACTTC CASSPGTGGAEQYF
TRBJ1-4 . . TRBV7-9 TGTGCCAGCAGCTTAGTGTTAGTTCGGGCGATTGAAAAACTGTTTTTT CASSLVLVRAIEKLFF
TRBJ2-3 . . TRBV4-3 TGCGCCAGCAGCCAGGTCTGGTCAGGAAAAGATACGCAGTATTTT CASSQVWSGKDTQYF
TRBJ2-7 . . TRBV4-2 TGTGCCAGCAGCCAAGAGCAGGACAGAACCTACGAGCAGTACTTC CASSQEQDRTYEQYF
TRBJ2-5 . . TRBV7-9 TGTGCCAGCAGCTTAGGTGCAAGGGAGACCCAGTACTTC CASSLGARETQYF
TRBJ1-4 . . TRBV28 TGTGCCAGCAGTTTATCTGGGGAAAAACTGTTTTTT CASSLSGEKLFF
TRBJ2-1 TRBD2 . TRBV29-1 TGCAGCGTACACGGGGAGGGCAGGGAATGGCCCAATGAGCAGTTCTTC CSVHGEGREWPNEQFF
TRBJ2-1 . once TRBV5-1 TGCGCCAGCAGCTCCTCCCAGGTCAACGGGAATAATGAGCAGTTCTTC CASSSSQVNGNNEQFF
TRBJ1-5 . . TRBV28 TGTGCCAGCAGTCCAGGGGTCAGCAATCAGCCCCAGCATTTT CASSPGVSNQPQHF
TRBJ2-3 . . TRBV4-1 TGCGCCAGCAGCCGGGGCGGGGCCCCTAGCACAGATACGCAGTATTTT CASSRGGAPSTDTQYF
TRBJ2-7 . . TRBV30 TGTGCCTGGAGTGTAGGTGCGGGAATCTCCTACGAGCAGTACTTC CAWSVGAGISYEQYF
TRBJ2-7 . . TRBV28 TGTGCCAGCAGGTTGGACGGTTCGCAGTACTTC CASRLDGSQYF
TRBJ2-1 TRBD1 . TRBV11-2 TGTGCCAGCAGCTCGACAGGGCATAAGCAGTTCTTC CASSSTGHKQFF
TRBJ2-3 . . TRBV4-1 TGCGCCAGCAGCCAAGTTCCCGGGTCAGATACGCAGTATTTT CASSQVPGSDTQYF
TRBJ1-5 . . TRBV6-1 TGTGCCAGCACCGACCACAATAGCAATCAGCCCCAGCATTTT CASTDHNSNQPQHF
TRBJ2-7 TRBD2 . TRBV4-2 TGTGCCAGCAGCCAAGAAGCTTCTCGGACTAGTTTCTACGAGCAGTACTTC CASSQEASRTSFYEQYF
TRBJ2-7 TRBD1 . TRBV6-1 TGTGCCAGCAGTGAAAGGGACAGGGGGCATCCCGAGCAGTACTTC CASSERDRGHPEQYF
TRBJ1-2 . . TRBV7-8 TGTGCCAGCAGCCCCTCACAGGGTGAAGTGAACTATGGCTACACCTTC CASSPSQGEVNYGYTF
TRBJ2-3 . . TRBV19 TGTGCCAGTAGTACCGCAGGGGTCACAGATACGCAGTATTTT CASSTAGVTDTQYF
TRBJ1-1 . . TRBV7-6 TGTGCCAGCAGCTTAGATGGGGCTAGTGAAGCTTTCTTT CASSLDGASEAFF
TRBJ1-5 . . TRBV4-1 TGCGCCAGCAGCCAAGAGGACCGACGCAATCAGCCCCAGCATTTT CASSQEDRRNQPQHF
TRBJ2-3 TRBD2 . TRBV27 TGTGCCAGCCGCTTGAGTACCGGACTAGCCCTCACAGATACGCAGTATTTT CASRLSTGLALTDTQYF
TRBJ2-7 . once TRBV5-8 TGTGCCAGCAGCTTGGCCCGAAACCCCTACGAGCAGTACTTC CASSLARNPYEQYF
TRBJ2-7 . once TRBV7-2 TGTGCCAGCAGCTTACCGGGACCCGACTACGAGCAGTACTTC CASSLPGPDYEQYF
TRBJ2-6 . once TRBV9 TGTGCCAGCAGCAGGGTTGGGGTCTCTGGGGCCAACGTCCTGACTTTC CASSRVGVSGANVLTF
TRBJ2-1 TRBD2 . TRBV11-2 TGTGCCAGCAGCCTGCCTGGCGGGAGATTGGCCTACAATGAGCAGTTCTTC CASSLPGGRLAYNEQFF
TRBJ2-3 TRBD2 . TRBV7-9 TGTGCCAGCAGGATAGCGGGCCCCACAGATACGCAGTATTTT CASRIAGPTDTQYF
TRBJ2-7 TRBD1 . TRBV6-5 TGTGCCAGCAGTTACGTCCCGGGACAGCCGACCTACGAGCAGTACTTC CASSYVPGQPTYEQYF
TRBJ2-7 . . TRBV28 TGTGCCAGCACTTTAAGGGGTACGGGAGTCTCCGAGCAGTACTTC CASTLRGTGVSEQYF
TRBJ2-1 . once TRBV7-8 TGTGCCAGCAGCTTCGGAGGATCCTATGAGCAGTTCTTC CASSFGGSYEQFF
TRBJ2-7 . . TRBV28 TGTGCCAGCAGTCCAACGAGCTCCTACGAGCAGTACTTC CASSPTSSYEQYF
TRBJ2-7 TRBD2 . TRBV7-8 TGTGCCAGCAGCTTGGACCTAGCGGGAGGCTCCTACGAGCAGTACTTC CASSLDLAGGSYEQYF
TRBJ2-1 TRBD2 . TRBV7-8 TGTGCCAGCAGCTTAGCGGGGAGGGGTGCCTACAATGAGCAGTTCTTC CASSLAGRGAYNEQFF
TRBJ1-2 TRBD1 . TRBV27 TGTGCCAGCAGTTTATCCAGACAGGGGATCTATGGCTACACCTTC CASSLSRQGIYGYTF